This T cell receptor beta chain was sequenced for a study of early T cells in non-severe SARS-CoV-2 infection (dated by TCRdb to 2020 to 2023). Regarding the complete study: TCR sequencing used bulk RNA from unsorted whole blood, so alpha and beta chains could not be paired.

V lost 1 base and J lost 6 bases; the stretch between them is 13 bases long. For CDR1 and CDR2, the germline V gene lists MDHEN and SYDVKM. The CDR3 holds 14 amino acids from the cysteine to the phenylalanine. The DNA shown is the 42-base CDR3, in frame from base 1. The paper as a whole reports these results and caveats: Matching against VDJdb was skewed toward anti-spike CD8 responses, likely underestimated virus-specific expansions, and missed private and CD4 specificities.

In its sample, this clonotype was seen a few times. Its target antigen remains unknown. Base qualities are missing; no much larger clone stands one base away. A case-control design nested within a healthcare worker cohort in London, UK, was used, with weekly nasopharyngeal swab PCR tests and blood sampling performed. Healthcare workers were recruited during the week of the UK lockdown, between 23 and 31 March 2020, and followed weekly for up to roughly 15 weeks. Library construction relied on 5' RACE. Sequenced on a NextSeq 500. The TCR library protocol attached unique molecular identifiers to individual cDNA molecules to correct for sequencing error and PCR bias. Both TCR alpha and beta chains were sequenced, and tight co-correlation was observed between alpha and beta sequence abundances in each sample. The authors' analysis ran thus. Decombinator V4 was used to perform V gene, J gene and CDR3 annotation of TCR sequences. TCRs were defined as expanded if a significant change between any two time points was detected under a Poisson model with p below 0.0001. TCR abundances were normalised to the total number of TCRs sequenced in each sample and reported as counts per million. MAIT TCRs were defined by TRAV1-2 paired with TRAJ12, TRAJ20 or TRAJ33, and iNKT TCRs by TRAV10 paired with TRAJ18. VDJdb, accessed on 1 November 2021, was searched for TCRs annotated for CMV, EBV and SARS-CoV-2, and TCRs annotated for more than one antigen were excluded. The public reads were reanalyzed by TCRdb: fastp trimming at Q25, MiXCR alignment, in-frame beta chains only. A single entry per CDR3 protein holds the most common genes and DNA from its merged rows. The V and J calls and clone size are TCRdb's, not the authors'. The sample table holds tens of thousands of distinct CDR3 sequences, of which about 12% were seen once. Roughly 8.3% of the sample is taken by the ten largest.

The source material was whole blood. This TCR derives from an adult who was a healthcare worker with PCR-confirmed SARS-CoV-2 infection or an uninfected control (not recorded which). In this chain, TRBV28 is recombined with TRBJ2-7; TRBD1 might be the D gene, on 6 matching bases. The DNA is TGTGCCAGCAGTTTATTGGCAGGGGATGGCGAGCAGTACTTC. Its amino acids are CASSLLAGDGEQYF.